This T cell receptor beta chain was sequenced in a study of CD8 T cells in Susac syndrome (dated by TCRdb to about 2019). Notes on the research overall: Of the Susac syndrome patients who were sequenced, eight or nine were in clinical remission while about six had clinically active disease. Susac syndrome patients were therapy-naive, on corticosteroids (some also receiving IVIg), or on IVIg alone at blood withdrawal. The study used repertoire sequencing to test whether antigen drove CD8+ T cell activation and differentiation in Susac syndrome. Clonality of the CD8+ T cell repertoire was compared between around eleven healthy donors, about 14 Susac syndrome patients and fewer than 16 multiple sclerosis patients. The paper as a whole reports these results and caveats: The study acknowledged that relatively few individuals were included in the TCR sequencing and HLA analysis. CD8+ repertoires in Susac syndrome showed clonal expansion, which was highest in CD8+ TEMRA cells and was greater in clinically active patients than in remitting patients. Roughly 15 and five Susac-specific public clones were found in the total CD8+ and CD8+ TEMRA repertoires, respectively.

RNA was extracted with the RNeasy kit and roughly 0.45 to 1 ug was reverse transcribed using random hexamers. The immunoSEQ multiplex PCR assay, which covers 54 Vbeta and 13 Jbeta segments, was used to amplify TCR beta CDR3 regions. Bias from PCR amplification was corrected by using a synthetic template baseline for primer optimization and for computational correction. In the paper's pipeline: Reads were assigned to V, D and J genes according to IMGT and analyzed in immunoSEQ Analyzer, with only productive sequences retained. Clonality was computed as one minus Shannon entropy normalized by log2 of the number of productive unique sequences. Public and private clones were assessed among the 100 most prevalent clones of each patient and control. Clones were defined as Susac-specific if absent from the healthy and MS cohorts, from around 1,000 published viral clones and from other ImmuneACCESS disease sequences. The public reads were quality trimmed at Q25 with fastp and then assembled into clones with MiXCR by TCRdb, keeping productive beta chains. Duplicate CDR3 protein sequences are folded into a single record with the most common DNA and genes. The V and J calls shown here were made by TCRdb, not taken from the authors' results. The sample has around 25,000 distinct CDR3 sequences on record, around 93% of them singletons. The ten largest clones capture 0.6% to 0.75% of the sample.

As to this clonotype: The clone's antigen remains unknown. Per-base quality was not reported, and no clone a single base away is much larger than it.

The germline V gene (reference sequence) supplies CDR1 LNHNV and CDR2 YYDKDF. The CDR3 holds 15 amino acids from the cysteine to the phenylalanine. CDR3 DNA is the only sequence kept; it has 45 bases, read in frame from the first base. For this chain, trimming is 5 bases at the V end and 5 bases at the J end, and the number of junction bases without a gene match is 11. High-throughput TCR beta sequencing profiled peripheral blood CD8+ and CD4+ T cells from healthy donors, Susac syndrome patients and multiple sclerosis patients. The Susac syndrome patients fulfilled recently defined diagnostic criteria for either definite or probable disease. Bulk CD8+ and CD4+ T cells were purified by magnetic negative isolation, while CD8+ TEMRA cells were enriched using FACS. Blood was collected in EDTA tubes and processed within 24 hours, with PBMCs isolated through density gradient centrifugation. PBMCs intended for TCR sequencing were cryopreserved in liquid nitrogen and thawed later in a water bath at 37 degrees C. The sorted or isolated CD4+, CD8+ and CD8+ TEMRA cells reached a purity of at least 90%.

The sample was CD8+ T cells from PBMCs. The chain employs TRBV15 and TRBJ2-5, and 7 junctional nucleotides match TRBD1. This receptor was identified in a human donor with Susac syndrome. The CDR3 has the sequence CATSRMTGSRETQYF. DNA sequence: TGTGCCACCAGCCGGATGACAGGGTCGAGGGAGACCCAGTACTTC.